This is a list of T cell receptor beta chains from one sample in a study of identical twins. TCRdb processed the 5' RACE reads anew with MiXCR; each CDR3 protein has one entry. Among about 220,000 distinct CDR3 sequences listed, approximately 9% were seen once. The sample taken for sequencing was memory (CD45RO+) T cells sorted from blood. Receptors were obtained from a woman aged 18-29 years in good health. CDR3s include the opening cysteine and the closing phenylalanine or tryptophan. A D gene is named only where the DNA matches it firmly. Size tells how often a clone was seen (once, few, many) or the class of an expanded clone, and some rows leave it out.

j_call d_call v_call clone_size cdr3_aa cdr3_nt
TRBJ1-2 TRBD1 TRBV15 NA CATSRSRTGDNYGYTF TGTGCCACCAGCAGATCCCGGACAGGGGATAACTATGGCTACACCTTC
TRBJ2-1 TRBD2 TRBV15 NA CATSLPGTSNEQFF TGTGCCACCAGCCTTCCCGGGACTAGCAATGAGCAGTTCTTC
TRBJ2-1 NA TRBV11-2 NA CASTSRLRTPGTNEQFF TGTGCCAGCACCTCCAGACTAAGGACACCGGGTACCAATGAGCAGTTCTTC
TRBJ2-3 NA TRBV7-2 few CASSRVGGHTDTQYF TGTGCCAGCAGCCGGGTCGGCGGTCACACAGATACGCAGTATTTT
TRBJ1-2 NA TRBV5-5 few CASSWGLTNYGYTF TGTGCCAGCAGTTGGGGTCTTACTAACTATGGCTACACCTTC
TRBJ1-5 NA TRBV7-6 many CASSLDQGGQPQHF TGTGCCAGCAGCTTGGATCAGGGCGGTCAGCCCCAGCATTTT
TRBJ2-5 NA TRBV7-2 few CASSLAATEETQYF TGTGCCAGCAGCTTAGCTGCAACCGAAGAGACCCAGTACTTC
TRBJ2-7 TRBD1 TRBV12-3/TRBV12-4 NA CASSPRPGTAITYEQYF TGTGCCAGCAGTCCGAGACCTGGGACAGCTATAACCTACGAGCAGTACTTC
TRBJ2-3 TRBD2 TRBV15 few CATSRAGLADTQYF TGTGCCACCAGCAGAGCCGGACTAGCAGATACGCAGTATTTT
TRBJ2-1 TRBD2 TRBV12-3/TRBV12-4 many CASRRTSGSSYNEQFF TGTGCCAGCAGAAGGACTAGCGGGAGCTCCTACAATGAGCAGTTCTTC
TRBJ2-5 TRBD1 TRBV18 few CASSRDRLETQYF TGTGCCAGCTCACGGGACAGATTAGAGACCCAGTACTTC
TRBJ1-5 NA TRBV2 medium-sized CASRAGLSNQPQHF TGTGCCAGCAGGGCAGGGCTTAGCAATCAGCCCCAGCATTTT
TRBJ2-7 NA TRBV20-1 few CSARSGVQREQYF TGCAGTGCTAGATCCGGGGTTCAGCGTGAGCAGTACTTC
TRBJ1-1 NA TRBV10-3 few CATTKNSLKNTEAFF TGTGCCACCACCAAAAACAGCCTAAAGAACACTGAAGCTTTCTTT
TRBJ1-5 NA TRBV21-1 NA CASSNTLGQGAQPQHF TGTGCCAGCAGCAATACTTTGGGGCAGGGGGCCCAGCCCCAGCATTTT
TRBJ2-1 TRBD2 TRBV20-1 few CSAEGLDFYNEQFF TGCAGTGCTGAGGGACTAGATTTCTACAATGAGCAGTTCTTC
TRBJ2-3 NA TRBV6-6 few CASGRVAVDTQYF TGTGCCTCGGGGCGGGTAGCGGTAGATACGCAGTATTTT
TRBJ1-1 NA TRBV6-1 few CASSQEPNTEAFF TGTGCCAGCAGCCAAGAGCCGAACACTGAAGCTTTCTTT
TRBJ1-1 NA TRBV20-1 NA CRCLGTTGEAFF TGCAGGTGTCTCGGGACGACAGGTGAAGCTTTCTTT
TRBJ2-1 TRBD2 TRBV10-3 many CAISGLAGGRESYNEQFF TGTGCCATCAGTGGCCTAGCAGGCGGGAGAGAGTCCTACAATGAGCAGTTCTTC
TRBJ2-5 NA TRBV6-2/TRBV6-3 NA CASSWELRPGVVPQETQYF TGTGCCAGCAGTTGGGAGCTGAGGCCGGGAGTGGTACCCCAAGAGACCCAGTACTTC
TRBJ1-4 NA TRBV15 few CATSRGRAREKLFF TGTGCCACCAGCAGAGGCAGGGCGCGTGAAAAACTGTTTTTT
TRBJ1-2 NA TRBV3-1 NA CASSPSQRIYGYTF TGTGCCAGCAGCCCATCCCAGAGAATTTATGGCTACACCTTC
TRBJ2-1 TRBD2 TRBV9 few CASSVAVRSSGSLDNEQFF TGTGCCAGCAGCGTAGCGGTAAGGTCTAGCGGGAGTTTAGACAATGAGCAGTTCTTC
TRBJ2-5 TRBD1 TRBV5-1 many CASSHGTAQETQYF TGCGCCAGCAGCCACGGGACAGCCCAAGAGACCCAGTACTTC
TRBJ2-7 TRBD1 TRBV12-3/TRBV12-4 many CASARDRAYEQYF TGTGCCAGCGCCCGGGACAGGGCTTACGAGCAGTACTTC
TRBJ2-7 NA TRBV6-2/TRBV6-3 many CASSYRGLGDEQYF TGTGCCAGCAGTTATCGGGGTCTCGGGGACGAGCAGTACTTC
TRBJ2-3 NA TRBV5-1 many CASSANGERGTDTQYF TGCGCCAGCAGCGCAAACGGTGAGAGGGGCACAGATACGCAGTATTTT
TRBJ1-1 NA TRBV3-1 many CASSQQGWEAFF TGTGCCAGCAGCCAACAGGGTTGGGAAGCTTTCTTT
TRBJ1-2 NA TRBV5-1 many CASSLSEEGYTF TGCGCCAGCAGCTTATCAGAAGAAGGCTACACCTTC
TRBJ2-7 TRBD2 TRBV28 many CASSYETSGRPEQYF TGTGCCAGCAGTTATGAGACTAGCGGGAGGCCTGAGCAGTACTTC
TRBJ2-7 NA TRBV4-3 NA CASSQDLRLSSYEQYF TGCGCCAGCAGCCAAGATTTACGGTTGTCGTCCTACGAGCAGTACTTC
TRBJ2-7 NA TRBV29-1 NA CSVDGSARVYAPYEQYF TGCAGCGTTGATGGTTCTGCGCGGGTGTACGCCCCCTACGAGCAGTACTTC
TRBJ2-1 TRBD2 TRBV24-1 few CATSPSLAGGLGGQFF TGTGCCACCAGCCCCTCCTTAGCGGGGGGGCTCGGTGGGCAGTTCTTC
TRBJ1-6 NA TRBV4-3 few CASSQAALYNSPLHF TGCGCCAGCAGCCAGGCAGCCCTCTATAATTCACCCCTCCACTTT
TRBJ1-2 TRBD1 TRBV7-2 few CASSGDRRSGYTF TGTGCCAGCAGCGGGGACAGAAGGTCCGGCTACACCTTC
TRBJ1-1 NA TRBV12-3/TRBV12-4 NA CASSLRLTEAFF TGTGCCAGCAGCCTTAGGTTGACTGAAGCTTTCTTT
TRBJ1-1 NA TRBV5-1 few CASSLGVRTEAFF TGCGCCAGCAGCTTGGGGGTGAGGACTGAAGCTTTCTTT
TRBJ1-4 NA TRBV6-5 NA CTSSYTDGNEKLFF TGTACCAGCAGTTATACAGACGGAAATGAAAAACTGTTTTTT
TRBJ2-2 TRBD1 TRBV7-9 few CASSSDRESGELFF TGTGCCAGCAGCTCGGACAGGGAATCCGGGGAGCTGTTTTTT
TRBJ2-7 TRBD2 TRBV2 NA CASSEGGAGGPYEQYF TGTGCCAGCAGTGAAGGAGGGGCGGGAGGCCCCTACGAGCAGTACTTC
TRBJ2-7 NA TRBV27 NA CASSVWDGWSYEQYF TGTGCCAGCAGTGTGTGGGACGGCTGGTCCTACGAGCAGTACTTC
TRBJ2-1 NA TRBV5-6 NA CAARGLYSHEQFF TGTGCCGCCCGGGGCCTATATTCCCATGAGCAGTTCTTC
TRBJ2-2 NA TRBV20-1 many CSALQVNTGELFF TGCAGTGCCCTCCAGGTGAACACCGGGGAGCTGTTTTTT
TRBJ2-7 TRBD1 TRBV20-1 few CSAVDRGLGYEQYF TGCAGTGCTGTTGACAGGGGGCTGGGTTACGAGCAGTACTTC
TRBJ1-1 NA TRBV18 many CASSPPELLNTEAFF TGTGCCAGCTCACCACCGGAGCTATTGAACACTGAAGCTTTCTTT
TRBJ1-1 NA TRBV14 few CASSQGRRGTEAFF TGTGCCAGCAGCCAAGGGCGGCGGGGCACTGAAGCTTTCTTT
TRBJ2-2 TRBD2 TRBV5-1 many CASSLTSGRPGELFF TGCGCCAGCAGCTTGACTAGCGGGAGGCCCGGGGAGCTGTTTTTT
TRBJ2-3 NA TRBV7-2 NA CASSFVGVSTDTQYF TGTGCCAGCAGCTTCGTGGGGGTTAGCACAGATACGCAGTATTTT
TRBJ2-5 TRBD2 TRBV15 few CATSYGRTSGEIQETQYF TGTGCCACCAGCTATGGAAGGACTAGCGGGGAGATCCAAGAGACCCAGTACTTC